This paragraph reports one T cell receptor beta chain. Its antigen remains unidentified. This CDR3 is built from 18 residues. Unmatched junction bases numbered 8, after V lost 1 base and J lost 8 bases. Germline-derived CDR1 and CDR2 are LGHNA and YSLEER. The sample is drawn from a study of response to subunit inactivated influenza vaccine. Study results and caveats: The authors offered the suggestion that each seasonal influenza vaccination recruits few new T cells.

TCRdb processed the RT-PCR reads anew with MiXCR; each CDR3 protein has one entry. The table lists about 190,000 distinct CDR3 sequences, around 14% of them singletons, with about 25% in the top ten. The sequencing here drew on CD8+ T cells sorted from PBMCs, taken 5 days after vaccination. This clonotype was obtained from a man aged 50-59 years who received an inactivated influenza vaccine. The chain links TRBV4-3 to TRBJ2-1, with 16 bases that match TRBD2. The CDR3 is CASSQGPGTSGRADEQFF. The CDR3 DNA is TGCGCCAGCAGCCAAGGTCCCGGGACTAGCGGGAGGGCAGATGAGCAGTTCTTC.